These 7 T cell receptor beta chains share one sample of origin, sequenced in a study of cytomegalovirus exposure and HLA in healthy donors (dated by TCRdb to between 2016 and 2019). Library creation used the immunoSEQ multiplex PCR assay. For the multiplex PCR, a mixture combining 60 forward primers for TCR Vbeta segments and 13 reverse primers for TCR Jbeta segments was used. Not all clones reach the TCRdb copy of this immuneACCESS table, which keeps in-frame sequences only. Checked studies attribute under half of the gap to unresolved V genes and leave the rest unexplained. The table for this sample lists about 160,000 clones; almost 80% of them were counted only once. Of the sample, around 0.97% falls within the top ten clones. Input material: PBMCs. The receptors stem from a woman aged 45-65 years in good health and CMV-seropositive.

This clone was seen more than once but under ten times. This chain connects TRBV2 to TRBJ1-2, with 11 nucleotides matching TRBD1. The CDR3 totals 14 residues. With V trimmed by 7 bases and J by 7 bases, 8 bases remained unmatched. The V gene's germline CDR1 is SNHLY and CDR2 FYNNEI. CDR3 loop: CASKRTGGEAGYTF. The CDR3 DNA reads TGTGCCAGCAAGAGGACAGGGGGCGAGGCTGGCTACACCTTC.

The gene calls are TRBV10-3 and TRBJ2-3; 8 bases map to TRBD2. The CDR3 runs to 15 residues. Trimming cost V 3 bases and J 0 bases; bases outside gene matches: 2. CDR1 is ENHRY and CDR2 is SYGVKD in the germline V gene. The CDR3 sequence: CAISDSGVSTDTQYF. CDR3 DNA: TGTGCCATCAGTGATAGCGGGGTGAGCACAGATACGCAGTATTTT.

The DNA for the CDR3 is TGTGCTAGTGGTTTGACGACAGGGGCGGCTTTCTTT. Translating gives CASGLTTGAAFF. The chain links TRBV12-5 to TRBJ1-1; TRBD1 aligns across 8 bases. V dropped 2 bases and J dropped 11; count of bases not matched to a gene: 4. CDR1 and CDR2 from the germline V gene are LGHNT and FRNRAP. This CDR3 has 12 amino acids. Full variable domain (remainder filled in from reference TRBV12-5 and TRBJ1-1): DARVTQTPRHKVTEMGQEVTMRCQPILGHNTVFWYRQTMMQGLELLAYFRNRAPLDDSGMPKDRFSAEMPDATLATLKIQPSEPRDSAVYFCASGLTTGAAFFGQGTRLTVV.

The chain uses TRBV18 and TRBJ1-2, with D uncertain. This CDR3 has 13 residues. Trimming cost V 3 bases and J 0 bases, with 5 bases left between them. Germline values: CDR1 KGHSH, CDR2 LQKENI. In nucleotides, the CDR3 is TGTGCCAGCTCACCGGAGACTAACTATGGCTACACCTTC. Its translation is CASSPETNYGYTF.

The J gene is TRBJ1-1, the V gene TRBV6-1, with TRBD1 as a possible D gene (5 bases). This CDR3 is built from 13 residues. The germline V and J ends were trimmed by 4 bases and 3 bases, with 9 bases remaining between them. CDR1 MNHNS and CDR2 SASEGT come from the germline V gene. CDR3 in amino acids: CASSGQSYTEAFF. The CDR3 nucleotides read TGTGCCAGCAGTGGACAGAGCTACACTGAAGCTTTCTTT.

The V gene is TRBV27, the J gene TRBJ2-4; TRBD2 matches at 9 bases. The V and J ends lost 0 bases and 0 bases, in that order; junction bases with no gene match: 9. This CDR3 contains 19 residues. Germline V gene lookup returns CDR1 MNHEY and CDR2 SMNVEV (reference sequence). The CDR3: CASSLSFRLAGLAKNIQYF. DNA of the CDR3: TGTGCCAGCAGTTTATCTTTCCGTCTAGCGGGGCTAGCCAAAAACATTCAGTACTTC.

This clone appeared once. Written as DNA, the CDR3 is TGCAGCGGCCAGGAGGGGGCCACCGGGGAGCTGTTTTTT. Protein sequence: CSGQEGATGELFF. The chain has TRBV29-1 and TRBJ2-2, with D tentatively TRBD1 (7 bases). CDR3 length: 13 residues. Trimming pared 7 bases from V and 4 bases from J, leaving 13 bases between. CDR1 and CDR2 from the germline V gene are SQVTM and ANQGSEA.